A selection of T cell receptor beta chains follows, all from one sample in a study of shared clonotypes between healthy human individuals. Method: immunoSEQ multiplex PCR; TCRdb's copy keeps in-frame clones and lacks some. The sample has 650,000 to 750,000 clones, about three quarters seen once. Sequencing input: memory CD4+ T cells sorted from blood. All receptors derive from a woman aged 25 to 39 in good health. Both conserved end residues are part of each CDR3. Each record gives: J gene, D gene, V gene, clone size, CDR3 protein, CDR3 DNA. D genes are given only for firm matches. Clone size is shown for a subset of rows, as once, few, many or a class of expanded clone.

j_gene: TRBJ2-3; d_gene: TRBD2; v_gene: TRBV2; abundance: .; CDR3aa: CASSGLAGGLMSTDTQYF; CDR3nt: TGTGCCAGCAGTGGACTAGCGGGAGGGTTAATGAGCACAGATACGCAGTATTTT
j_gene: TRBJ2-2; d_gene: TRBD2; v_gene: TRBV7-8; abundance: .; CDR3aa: CASSTAPAGGANTGELFF; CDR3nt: TGTGCCAGCAGCACAGCTCCCGCCGGGGGGGCGAACACCGGGGAGCTGTTTTTT
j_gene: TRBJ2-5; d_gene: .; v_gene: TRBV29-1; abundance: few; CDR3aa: CSVEISRGETQYF; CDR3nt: TGCAGCGTTGAAATCTCCAGGGGTGAGACCCAGTACTTC
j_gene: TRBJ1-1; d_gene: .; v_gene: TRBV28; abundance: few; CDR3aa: CASSPAILGLNTEAFF; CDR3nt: TGTGCCAGCAGTCCAGCGATTTTGGGATTGAACACTGAAGCTTTCTTT
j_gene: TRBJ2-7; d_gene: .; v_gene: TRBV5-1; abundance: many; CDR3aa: CASSLVDTGEQYF; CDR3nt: TGCGCCAGCAGCTTGGTGGATACTGGCGAGCAGTACTTC
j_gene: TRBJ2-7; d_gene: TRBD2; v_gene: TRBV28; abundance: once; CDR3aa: CASSGRLAGGYEQYF; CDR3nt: TGTGCCAGCAGTGGCAGACTAGCGGGGGGCTACGAGCAGTACTTC
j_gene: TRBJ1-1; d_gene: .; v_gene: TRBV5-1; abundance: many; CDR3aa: CASSLGGVLNTEAFF; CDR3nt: TGCGCCAGCAGTTTGGGAGGGGTTCTGAACACTGAAGCTTTCTTT
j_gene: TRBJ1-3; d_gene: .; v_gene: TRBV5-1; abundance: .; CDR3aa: CASSPQLSGVFSGNTIYF; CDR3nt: TGCGCCAGCAGCCCCCAACTCTCAGGGGTCTTCTCTGGAAACACCATATATTTT
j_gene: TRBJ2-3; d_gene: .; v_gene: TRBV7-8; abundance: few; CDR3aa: CASSLVRVRRTDTQYF; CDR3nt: TGTGCCAGCAGCTTAGTGCGCGTCCGACGCACAGATACGCAGTATTTT
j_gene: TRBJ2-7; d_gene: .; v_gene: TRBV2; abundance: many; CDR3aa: CASSEALASPYEQYF; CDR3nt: TGTGCCAGCAGTGAAGCGCTGGCCTCACCCTACGAGCAGTACTTC
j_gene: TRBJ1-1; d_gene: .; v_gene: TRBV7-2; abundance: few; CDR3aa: CASSFRGGTEAFF; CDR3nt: TGTGCCAGCAGCTTTAGAGGTGGAACTGAAGCTTTCTTT
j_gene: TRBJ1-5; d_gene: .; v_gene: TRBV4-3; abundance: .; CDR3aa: CASSQDSNNQPQHF; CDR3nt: TGCGCCAGCAGCCAAGATTCGAACAATCAGCCCCAGCATTTT
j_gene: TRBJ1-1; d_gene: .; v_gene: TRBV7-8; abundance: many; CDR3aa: CASSSTGHTTEAFF; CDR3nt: TGTGCCAGCAGCTCCACAGGGCATACCACTGAAGCTTTCTTT
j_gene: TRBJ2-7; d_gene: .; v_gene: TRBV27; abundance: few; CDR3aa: CASSEQYSSYEQYF; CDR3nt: TGTGCCAGCAGTGAGCAGTATAGCTCCTACGAGCAGTACTTC
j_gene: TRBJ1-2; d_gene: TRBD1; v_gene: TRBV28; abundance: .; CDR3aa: CASSPGDRGRLGYTF; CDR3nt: TGTGCCAGCAGCCCGGGGGACAGGGGGCGCCTTGGCTACACCTTC
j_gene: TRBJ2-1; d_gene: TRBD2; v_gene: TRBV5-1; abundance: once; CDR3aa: CASSLGLAGVREQFF; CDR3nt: TGCGCCAGCAGCTTGGGACTAGCGGGAGTGCGGGAGCAGTTCTTC
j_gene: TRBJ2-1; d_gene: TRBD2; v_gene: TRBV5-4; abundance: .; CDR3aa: CASSPGGLAGGYNEQFF; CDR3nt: TGTGCCAGCAGCCCCGGGGGACTAGCGGGAGGCTACAATGAGCAGTTCTTC
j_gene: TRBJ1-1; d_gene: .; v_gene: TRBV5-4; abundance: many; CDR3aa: CASSSYSSTEAFF; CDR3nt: TGTGCCAGCAGTAGTTACAGTTCGACTGAAGCTTTCTTT
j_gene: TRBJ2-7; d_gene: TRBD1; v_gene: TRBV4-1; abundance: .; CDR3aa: CASSRPGQGTREQYF; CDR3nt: TGCGCCAGCAGCCGCCCGGGACAGGGGACGCGCGAGCAGTACTTC
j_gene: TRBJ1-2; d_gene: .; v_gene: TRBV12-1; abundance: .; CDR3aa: CASSDKGYTF; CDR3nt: TGTGCCAGCAGCGACAAGGGCTACACCTTC
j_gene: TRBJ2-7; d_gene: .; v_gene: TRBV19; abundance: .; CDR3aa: CASSIFSLGNSYEQYF; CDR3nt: TGTGCCAGTAGTATTTTTAGTCTGGGAAACTCCTACGAGCAGTACTTC
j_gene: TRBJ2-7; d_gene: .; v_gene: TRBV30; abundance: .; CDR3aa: CACRVSYEQYF; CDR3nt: TGTGCCTGTCGCGTCTCCTACGAGCAGTACTTC
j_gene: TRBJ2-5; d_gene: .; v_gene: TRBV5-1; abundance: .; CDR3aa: CASSSADRGYQETQYF; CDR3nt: TGCGCCAGCAGCTCTGCCGACAGAGGGTACCAAGAGACCCAGTACTTC
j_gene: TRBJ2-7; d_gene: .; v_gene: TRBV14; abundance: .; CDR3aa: CASSQLFDGYEQYF; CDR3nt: TGTGCCAGCAGCCAACTTTTTGACGGCTACGAGCAGTACTTC
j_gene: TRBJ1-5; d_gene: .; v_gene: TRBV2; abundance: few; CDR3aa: CASRRGGGVTQPQHF; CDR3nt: TGTGCCAGCAGACGGGGGGGAGGAGTAACTCAGCCCCAGCATTTT
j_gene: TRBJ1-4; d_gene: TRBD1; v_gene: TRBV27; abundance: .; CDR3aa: CASSLGTGEKLFF; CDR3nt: TGTGCCAGCAGTTTGGGGACAGGTGAAAAACTGTTTTTT
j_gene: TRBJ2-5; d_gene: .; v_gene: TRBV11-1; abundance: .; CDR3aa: CASSRKSGPPIPATQYF; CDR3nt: TGTGCCAGCAGTAGAAAGTCGGGACCCCCGATTCCTGCGACCCAGTACTTC
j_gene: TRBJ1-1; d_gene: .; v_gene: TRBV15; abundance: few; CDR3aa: CATSRGSPGVNTEAFF; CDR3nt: TGTGCCACCAGCAGAGGTTCTCCAGGGGTGAACACTGAAGCTTTCTTT
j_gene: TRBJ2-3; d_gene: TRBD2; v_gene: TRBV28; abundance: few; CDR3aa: CASTTLRATRGRVLRTDTQYF; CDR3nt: TGTGCCAGCACCACTCTCAGGGCGACTCGCGGGAGGGTCCTTCGGACAGATACGCAGTATTTT
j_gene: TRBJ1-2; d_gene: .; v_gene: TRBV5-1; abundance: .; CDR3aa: CASSLGREDGYTF; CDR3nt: TGCGCCAGCAGCTTGGGCCGGGAAGATGGCTACACCTTC
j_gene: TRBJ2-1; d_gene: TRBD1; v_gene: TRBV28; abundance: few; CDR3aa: CASKNGQGLEYNEQFF; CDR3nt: TGTGCCAGCAAAAACGGACAGGGCCTAGAATACAATGAGCAGTTCTTC
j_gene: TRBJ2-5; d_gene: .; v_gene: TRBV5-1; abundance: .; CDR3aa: CASSRAEWETQYF; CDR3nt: TGCGCCAGCAGCAGAGCTGAATGGGAGACCCAGTACTTC
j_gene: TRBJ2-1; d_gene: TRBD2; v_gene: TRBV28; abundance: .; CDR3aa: CASSYWGLAGNNEQFF; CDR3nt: TGTGCCAGCAGTTACTGGGGACTAGCGGGAAACAATGAGCAGTTCTTC
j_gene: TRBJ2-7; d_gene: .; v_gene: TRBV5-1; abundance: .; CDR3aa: CASSLLMGQGGYEQYF; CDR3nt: TGCGCCAGCAGCTTGTTAATGGGGCAGGGAGGCTACGAGCAGTACTTC
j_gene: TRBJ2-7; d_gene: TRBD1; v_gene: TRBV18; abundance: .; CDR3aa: CASSPGTGAYEQYF; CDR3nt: TGTGCCAGCTCACCCGGGACAGGGGCCTACGAGCAGTACTTC
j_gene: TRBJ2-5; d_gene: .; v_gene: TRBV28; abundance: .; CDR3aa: CASSFGPQETQYF; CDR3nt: TGTGCCAGCAGTTTTGGGCCCCAGGAGACCCAGTACTTC
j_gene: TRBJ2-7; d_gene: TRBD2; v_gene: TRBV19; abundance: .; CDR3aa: CASSIFPGLGGEQYF; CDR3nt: TGTGCCAGTAGTATATTCCCGGGACTAGGAGGCGAGCAGTACTTC
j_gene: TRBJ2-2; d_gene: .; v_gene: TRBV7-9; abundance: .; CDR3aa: CASSLASDGELFF; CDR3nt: TGTGCCAGCAGCTTAGCGTCGGATGGGGAGCTGTTTTTT
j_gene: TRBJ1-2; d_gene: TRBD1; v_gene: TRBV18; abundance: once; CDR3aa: CASSPQGAGNIYGYTF; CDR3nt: TGTGCCAGCTCACCACAGGGGGCCGGCAATATCTATGGCTACACCTTC
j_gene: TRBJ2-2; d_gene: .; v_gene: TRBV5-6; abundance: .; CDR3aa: CASSLGRPGELFF; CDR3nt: TGTGCCAGCAGTTTGGGGAGGCCCGGGGAGCTGTTTTTT
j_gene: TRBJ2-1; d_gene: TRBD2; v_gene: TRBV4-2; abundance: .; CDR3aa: CASSTSGNYEQFF; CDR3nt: TGTGCCAGCAGCACTAGCGGGAATTATGAGCAGTTCTTC
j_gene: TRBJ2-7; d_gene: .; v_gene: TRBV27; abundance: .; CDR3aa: CASSQKIDRSYEQYF; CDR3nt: TGTGCCAGCAGCCAAAAAATCGACCGAAGCTACGAGCAGTACTTC
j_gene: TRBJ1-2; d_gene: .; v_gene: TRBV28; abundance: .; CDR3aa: CASSQGLYGYTF; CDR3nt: TGTGCCAGCAGCCAGGGCCTCTATGGCTACACCTTC
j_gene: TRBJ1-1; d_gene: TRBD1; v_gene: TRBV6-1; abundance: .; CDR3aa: CASSVQTGGTEAFF; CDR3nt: TGTGCCAGCAGTGTCCAGACAGGGGGCACTGAAGCTTTCTTT
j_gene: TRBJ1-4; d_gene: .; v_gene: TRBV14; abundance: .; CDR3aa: CASSQVAEKLFF; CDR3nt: TGTGCCAGCAGCCAAGTGGCCGAAAAACTGTTTTTT
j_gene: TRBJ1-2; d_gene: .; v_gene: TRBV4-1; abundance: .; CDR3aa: CASSQELAGPTTGYGYTF; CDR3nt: TGCGCCAGCAGCCAAGAGCTGGCGGGCCCCACTACGGGGTATGGCTACACCTTC
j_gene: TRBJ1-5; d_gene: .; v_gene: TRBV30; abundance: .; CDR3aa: CAWSYKWTTSYQPQHF; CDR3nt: TGTGCCTGGAGTTATAAATGGACGACGAGCTATCAGCCCCAGCATTTT
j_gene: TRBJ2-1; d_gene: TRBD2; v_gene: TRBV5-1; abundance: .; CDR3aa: CASSLSLAGVNEQFF; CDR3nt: TGCGCCAGCAGCTTGTCGTTAGCGGGAGTCAATGAGCAGTTCTTC
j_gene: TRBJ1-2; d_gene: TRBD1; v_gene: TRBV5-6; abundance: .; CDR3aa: CASSLAPRQGGGRGYTF; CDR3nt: TGTGCCAGCAGCTTGGCCCCAAGACAGGGTGGCGGTCGGGGCTACACCTTC
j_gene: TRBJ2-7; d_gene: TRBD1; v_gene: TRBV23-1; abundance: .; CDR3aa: CASTPGTGDCQCSYEQYF; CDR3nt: TGCGCCAGCACCCCCGGGACAGGGGATTGTCAGTGCTCCTACGAGCAGTACTTC
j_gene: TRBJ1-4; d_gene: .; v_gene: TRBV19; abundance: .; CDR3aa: CASSHASGDTNEKLFF; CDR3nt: TGTGCCAGTAGTCATGCCTCAGGGGATACTAATGAAAAACTGTTTTTT
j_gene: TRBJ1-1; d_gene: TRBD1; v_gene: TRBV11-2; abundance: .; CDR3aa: CASSLLPDRVAFF; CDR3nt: TGTGCCAGCAGCTTATTGCCCGACAGGGTAGCTTTCTTT
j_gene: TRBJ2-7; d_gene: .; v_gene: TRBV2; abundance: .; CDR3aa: CASHRVNVLHEQYF; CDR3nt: TGTGCCAGCCATCGAGTTAATGTTCTCCACGAGCAGTACTTC
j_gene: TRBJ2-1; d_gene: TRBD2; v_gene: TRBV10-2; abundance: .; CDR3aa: CASSELAGGSKYNEQFF; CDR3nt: TGCGCCAGCAGTGAGTTGGCGGGGGGCTCTAAGTACAATGAGCAGTTCTTC
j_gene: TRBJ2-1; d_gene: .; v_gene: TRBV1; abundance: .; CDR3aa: CTSSPRTSLNEQFF; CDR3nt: TGCACCAGCAGCCCAAGGACTAGCCTGAATGAGCAGTTCTTC
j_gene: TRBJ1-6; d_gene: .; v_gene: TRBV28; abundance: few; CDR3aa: CATRGNSPLHF; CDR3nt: TGTGCCACCCGGGGGAATTCACCCCTCCACTTT
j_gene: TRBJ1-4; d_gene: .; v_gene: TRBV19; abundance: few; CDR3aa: CASSIGVAVTNEKLFF; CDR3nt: TGTGCCAGTAGTATTGGGGTGGCGGTGACTAATGAAAAACTGTTTTTT
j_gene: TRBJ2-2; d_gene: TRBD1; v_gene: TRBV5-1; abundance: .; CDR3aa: CASSPGTDTGELFF; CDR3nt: TGCGCCAGCAGCCCTGGGACAGATACCGGGGAGCTGTTTTTT
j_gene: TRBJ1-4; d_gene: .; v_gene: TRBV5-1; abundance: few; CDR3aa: CASSFGGDEKLFF; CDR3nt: TGCGCCAGCAGCTTTGGGGGGGATGAAAAACTGTTTTTT